Given below is one T cell receptor beta chain in context. Its antigen remains unidentified. Repertoires were generated with immunoSEQ multiplex PCR, while TCRdb's copy carries only in-frame clones and drops some. The top ten hold around 2.2% of the sample, which has around 66,000 clones, 75% to 90% seen once. The data were obtained in a study of OX40 agonist ivuxolimab in advanced cancers. Looking at the study overall: Ivuxolimab, an antibody that agonizes OX40 (CD134), was administered to the patients.

Broader study findings: Blood T cells, both CD4+ and CD8+, expanded clonally by week 6 at 0.1 to 3.0 mg/kg.

Specimen: CD4+ or CD8+ T cells sorted from blood, collected in a trial of the OX40 agonist ivuxolimab. This receptor was obtained from an adult with an advanced solid tumor such as melanoma, head and neck, liver or kidney cancer.

This CDR3 reads CASSSRQGAYEQYF. The CDR3 region has the DNA TGCGCCAGCAGTTCCCGACAGGGGGCCTACGAGCAGTACTTC. This chain uses TRBV10-2 with TRBJ2-7; 9 bases fit TRBD1. The germline V gene encodes CDR1 WSHSY and CDR2 SAAADI. This CDR3 region has 14 residues. The V and J ends lost 5 bases and 2 bases, in that order; junction bases with no gene match: 4.